Each of the 22 T cell receptor beta chains below was sequenced from the same sample in a study of T cells after yellow fever vaccination. TCRdb reprocessed the 5' RACE reads with MiXCR, giving one entry per CDR3 protein. This sample has around 590,000 distinct CDR3 sequences, with about 12% found just once. Sequencing used PBMCs, obtained on the day of the yellow fever booster vaccination. These TCRs come from a man aged 30 to 39 who received the YFV17D yellow fever vaccine.

In this sample, this clonotype turned up a few times. The J gene is TRBJ2-7, the V gene TRBV29-1; D remains unclear. This CDR3 has 11 residues. Germline V gene sequence: CDR1 SQVTM, CDR2 ANQGSEA. Trimming shortened V by 3 bases and J by 6 bases, and 9 bases separated the two germline ends. CDR3 DNA sequence: TGCAGCGTTGACAGCGTAGGCGAGCAGTACTTC. Protein sequence: CSVDSVGEQYF.

This clonotype was detected only a few times. In nucleotides, the CDR3 is TGCAGTGTGGGACTAGCGGCGGCAGATACGCAGTATTTT. Translation gives CSVGLAAADTQYF. V is TRBV20-1 and J is TRBJ2-3; 11 bases fit TRBD2. There are 13 residues in the CDR3. The germline V gene has CDR1 DFQATT and CDR2 SNEGSKA (reference sequence). Germline trimming cut 7 bases from V and 4 bases from J; bases unmatched to any gene: 4.

The J gene is TRBJ2-2, the V gene TRBV28, with TRBD2 as a possible D gene (5 bases). The CDR3 is 16 residues long. Trimming cost V 2 bases and J 4 bases, with 14 bases left between them. Germline V gene data show CDR1 as MDHEN and CDR2 as SYDVKM. CDR3 protein: CASSLPSGIATGELFF. DNA for the CDR3: TGTGCCAGCAGTTTACCCTCGGGGATAGCCACCGGGGAGCTGTTTTTT. Combining the CDR3 with reference TRBV28 and TRBJ2-2 gives the whole variable domain DVKVTQSSRYLVKRTGEKVFLECVQDMDHENMFWYRQDPGLGLRLIYFSYDVKMKEKGDIPEGYSVSREKKERFSLILESASTNQTSMYLCASSLPSGIATGELFFGEGSRLTVL.

This clonotype was recorded a few times. The gene calls are TRBV7-8 and TRBJ2-1; TRBD2 agrees at 9 bases. This CDR3 is built from 15 residues. V dropped 5 bases and J dropped 4; count of bases not matched to a gene: 6. CDR1 SGHVS and CDR2 FQNEAQ come from the germline V gene. CDR3 amino acids: CASSREAGGYNEQFF. In DNA form, the CDR3 reads TGTGCCAGCAGCCGGGAGGCGGGAGGGTACAATGAGCAGTTCTTC.

There are a few counts of this clonotype. The chain uses TRBV11-2 and TRBJ2-3, with D perhaps matching TRBD2 (6 bases). V gave up 0 bases and J gave up 0 bases, with 16 bases separating them. Germline V CDR1 and CDR2: SGHAT, FQNNGV. The CDR3 has 18 amino acids. This CDR3 reads CASSLEPGLPPSTDTQYF. CDR3 DNA sequence: TGTGCCAGCAGCTTAGAACCGGGACTTCCCCCTAGCACAGATACGCAGTATTTT.

This clonotype was recorded many times. This chain joins TRBV5-1 and TRBJ2-3, with a possible D match to TRBD2 (5 bases). This CDR3 is built from 13 residues. Germline-derived CDR1 and CDR2 are SGHRS and YFSETQ. V lost 6 bases, J lost 5 bases, and 13 bases lay in between. The CDR3 loop reads CASTRDWGDTQYF. The CDR3 DNA reads TGCGCCAGCACTCGGGATTGGGGAGATACGCAGTATTTT.

This chain connects TRBV5-4 to TRBJ2-3; 13 bases fit TRBD2. The CDR3 length is 16 residues. Germline CDR1 and CDR2: SGHNT and YYREEE (reference sequence). The ends lost 4 bases at V and 6 bases at J; junction bases unmatched: 8. CDR3 sequence: CASSSLTSGRGDTQYF. CDR3 nucleotides: TGTGCCAGCAGCAGCCTAACTAGCGGGAGGGGCGATACGCAGTATTTT.

V usage is TRBV10-3 and J usage is TRBJ2-2, with 7 bases aligning to TRBD1. The CDR3 is made up of 13 amino acids. Germline V lookup: CDR1 ENHRY, CDR2 SYGVKD. V lost 6 bases and J lost 4; bases outside the gene matches: 2. The CDR3 loop is CAIRAGGTGELFF. The DNA of the CDR3 is TGTGCCATCAGGGCAGGGGGCACCGGGGAGCTGTTTTTT.

V usage is TRBV7-8 and J usage is TRBJ1-3; D perhaps matches TRBD1 (5 bases). The germline V and J ends were trimmed by 5 bases and 0 bases, with 11 bases remaining between them. Germline CDR1 reads SGHVS; CDR2 reads FQNEAQ. The CDR3 extends over 15 amino acids. CDR3 in amino acids: CASSPDRLSGNTIYF. The DNA of the CDR3 is TGTGCCAGCAGCCCTGACAGACTCTCTGGAAACACCATATATTTT.

This clonotype has only a few counts. The chain joins TRBV6-1 to TRBJ2-3; possible D gene TRBD2, 5 bases. With 3 bases removed from V and 0 bases from J, the gap between germline ends came to 10 bases. The CDR3 is made up of 15 amino acids. CDR1 and CDR2 (germline): MNHNS, SASEGT. The CDR3, as DNA: TGTGCCAGCAGTGAGGTCGGAGGTAGCACAGATACGCAGTATTTT. It specifies CASSEVGGSTDTQYF.

This clonotype was seen ten or more times. This chain uses TRBV5-1 with TRBJ1-1; 11 bases align to TRBD1. From germline, CDR1 is SGHRS and CDR2 YFSETQ. There are 15 residues in the CDR3. V dropped 1 base and J dropped 8; count of bases not matched to a gene: 7. The CDR3 loop reads CASSLTGTGGLEAFF. CDR3 nucleotides: TGCGCCAGCAGCTTGACCGGGACAGGGGGACTAGAAGCTTTCTTT.

The rearrangement uses TRBV20-1 and TRBJ1-5, with D unresolved. The V and J ends lost 3 bases and 8 bases respectively, with 14 bases between them. Germline loops: CDR1 DFQATT, CDR2 SNEGSKA (reference sequence). CDR3 size: 13 residues. DNA for the CDR3: TGCAGTGCTAGTAGGTTGCCGCCTGAGCCCCAGCATTTT. It is translated as CSASRLPPEPQHF.

This clonotype was counted at least ten times. This chain links TRBV20-1 with TRBJ1-4, with unresolved D. Trimming stripped 5 bases from V and 0 bases from J, with 13 bases between. The CDR3 has 15 residues. Germline V lookup: CDR1 DFQATT, CDR2 SNEGSKA (reference sequence). CDR3 sequence (DNA): TGCAGTGCTTCCTTCCGACGGACAACTAATGAAAAACTGTTTTTT. The encoded protein is CSASFRRTTNEKLFF.

This clonotype was seen only a few times. V is TRBV5-1 and J is TRBJ2-3, with 8 bases that match TRBD2. This CDR3 has 15 amino acids. The ends lost 5 bases at V and 4 bases at J; junction bases unmatched: 9. The germline gives CDR1 SGHRS, CDR2 YFSETQ. In nucleotides, the CDR3 is TGCGCCAGCAGAATTCTAGCGGGCACCCCAGATACGCAGTATTTT. Its protein product is CASRILAGTPDTQYF.

The V and J genes are TRBV7-2 and TRBJ2-7; perhaps TRBD1 as D (6 bases). V lost 1 base, J lost 0 bases, and 13 bases lay in between. The CDR3 is 16 residues long. Germline CDR1 reads SGHTA; CDR2 reads FQGNSA. The CDR3 sequence is CASSLGQVRSSYEQYF. The CDR3 nucleotides are TGTGCCAGCAGCTTAGGACAGGTTCGAAGCTCCTACGAGCAGTACTTC.

This clonotype showed up just a few times. The chain links TRBV6-1 to TRBJ1-6, with D maybe TRBD1 (5 bases). Trimming shortened V by 6 bases and J by 6 bases, and 21 bases separated the two germline ends. Looked up from germline, CDR1 is MNHNS and CDR2 is SASEGT. The CDR3 sequence is 17 residues long. The DNA for the CDR3 is TGTGCCAGCAGGCCGACTTCTCGGGGCGCGGGTAATTCACCCCTCCACTTT. This gives the protein CASRPTSRGAGNSPLHF.

This clonotype was found a few times. The J gene is TRBJ2-5, the V gene TRBV5-6; D gene ambiguous. Germline CDR1 is SGHDT and CDR2 is YYEEEE. The CDR3 covers 12 residues. V was trimmed by 4 bases and J by 5 bases, leaving 9 bases between them. The CDR3 DNA sequence: TGTGCCAGCAGCCGCCTGGAGGAGACCCAGTACTTC. It codes for CASSRLEETQYF.

This clonotype was picked up a small number of times. The V and J genes are TRBV10-3 and TRBJ2-6; 8 bases map to TRBD2. Germline trimming cut 2 bases from V and 1 base from J; bases unmatched to any gene: 4. This CDR3 is built from 17 residues. Per the germline V gene, CDR1 is ENHRY and CDR2 is SYGVKD. The CDR3 spells CAISEPGLASGANVLTF. In DNA form, the CDR3 reads TGTGCCATCAGTGAGCCCGGACTAGCTTCTGGGGCCAACGTCCTGACTTTC.

The rearrangement links TRBV21-1 to TRBJ2-7; the table names TRBD2, a call not compared with the DNA. TRBV21-1 is assigned pseudogene status. This CDR3 is 14 amino acids long. The CDR3 DNA follows: TGTGCCAGCAGCAACACTAGCGTCCCATACGAGCAGTACTTC. Translated, it gives CASSNTSVPYEQYF.

This clonotype was seen more than once but under ten times. The rearrangement uses TRBV7-9 and TRBJ2-7; 11 bases match TRBD1. The length of the CDR3 is 15 residues. J gave up 4 bases and V 5 bases, and 7 bases lay outside the gene matches. Germline V gene sequence: CDR1 SEHNR, CDR2 FQNEAQ (reference sequence). The CDR3 spells CASSTGTGGLYEQYF. CDR3 DNA sequence: TGTGCCAGCAGCACCGGGACAGGGGGATTGTACGAGCAGTACTTC.

The V gene is TRBV7-2, the J gene TRBJ2-1; 11 nucleotides line up with TRBD2. CDR1 SGHTA and CDR2 FQGNSA come from the germline V gene. Unmatched junction bases numbered 9, after V lost 4 bases and J lost 7 bases. The CDR3 runs to 16 residues. In DNA, the CDR3 is TGTGCCAGCAGCTCGTTAGCGGGAGGGCCGGGGAATGAGCAGTTCTTC. Amino acids: CASSSLAGGPGNEQFF.

This chain connects TRBV10-3 to TRBJ2-7; a weak D match, TRBD2 (6 bases). Per the germline V gene, CDR1 is ENHRY and CDR2 is SYGVKD. V was shortened by 5 bases and J by 6 bases, with 17 bases between the two germline ends. The CDR3 loop spans 14 amino acids. Written as DNA, the CDR3 is TGTGCCATCAGTCTTACGGAAGGAGGGAGCGAGCAGTACTTC. Translating gives CAISLTEGGSEQYF.